The 27 T cell receptor beta chains below all came from one sample that was sequenced in a study of T cell responses to AZD1222 COVID-19 vaccine. Only in-frame clones appear in the TCRdb table, and some are missing; sequencing was by immunoSEQ multiplex PCR. In the table there are around 150,000 clones, about 87% of which are singletons. The sample here was peripheral blood, taken on day 0 of MenACWY control vaccination. Receptor source: an adult in good health.

The J gene is TRBJ1-1, the V gene TRBV6-5, with a possible D match to TRBD1 (5 bases). The CDR3 loop spans 13 amino acids. Trimming left V 2 bases short and J 5 bases short, with 9 bases between. CDR1 and CDR2 (germline): MNHEY, SVGAGI. The CDR3 protein is CASSYGAGTEAFF. The CDR3 DNA is TGTGCCAGCAGTTACGGGGCAGGGACTGAAGCTTTCTTT.

The V call is TRBV6-5, the J call TRBJ2-1, with a possible D match to TRBD2 (6 bases). The CDR3 sequence is 15 residues long. Between the trimmed V and J ends, which lost 6 bases and 4 bases, there was a span of 16 bases. Germline CDR1 and CDR2: MNHEY and SVGAGI. DNA for the CDR3: TGTGCCAGCAGCCTCACGGGGGACCTATACAATGAGCAGTTCTTC. Translated: CASSLTGDLYNEQFF.

This clone was observed a handful of times. The chain is built from TRBV9 and TRBJ1-2; D might be TRBD1 (5 bases). Between the trimmed V and J ends, which lost 0 bases and 7 bases, there was a span of 13 bases. From germline, CDR1 is SGDLS and CDR2 YYNGEE. The CDR3 is 14 amino acids. CDR3 protein: CASSVAGGRVGYTF. In DNA form, the CDR3 reads TGTGCCAGCAGCGTAGCGGGGGGGAGGGTTGGCTACACCTTC.

The V and J genes are TRBV4-3 and TRBJ1-2, with D maybe TRBD1 (6 bases). CDR3 size: 15 residues. The V gene's germline CDR1 is LGHNA and CDR2 YSLEER. V gave up 4 bases and J gave up 3 bases, with 15 bases separating them. This CDR3 reads CASSRDRRSDYGYTF. CDR3 DNA: TGCGCCAGCAGCCGAGACAGGAGGAGTGACTATGGCTACACCTTC.

The V gene is TRBV7-9, the J gene TRBJ1-6; a weak D match, TRBD1 (5 bases). This CDR3 spans 15 amino acids. Per the germline V gene, CDR1 is SEHNR and CDR2 is FQNEAQ (reference sequence). Trimming took 2 bases from V and 7 from J, leaving 12 bases between them. Here the CDR3 reads CASSLPGRGNSPLHF. DNA of the CDR3: TGTGCCAGCAGCTTACCGGGAAGGGGCAATTCACCCCTCCACTTT.

The chain links TRBV11-3 to TRBJ2-5; 12 bases are shared with TRBD2. Germline CDR1 SGHNT, CDR2 YENEEA. The CDR3 is 19 residues long. Unmatched junction bases numbered 10, after V lost 1 base and J lost 1 base. The CDR3 is CASSLGALAGGPPQETQYF. In DNA form, the CDR3 reads TGTGCCAGCAGCTTAGGGGCCCTAGCGGGGGGGCCCCCCCAAGAGACCCAGTACTTC. The variable domain in full, completed from reference TRBV11-3 and TRBJ2-5, reads EAGVVQSPRYKIIEKKQPVAFWCNPISGHNTLYWYLQNLGQGPELLIRYENEEAVDDSQLPKDRFSAERLKGVDSTLKIQPAELGDSAVYLCASSLGALAGGPPQETQYFGPGTRLLVL.

The V and J genes are TRBV9 and TRBJ2-2; D is ambiguous. Germline loops: CDR1 SGDLS, CDR2 YYNGEE. CDR3 size: 11 residues. The V end was cut by 1 base, the J end by 5 bases, with 0 bases between. CDR3: CASSVTGELFF. In nucleotides, the CDR3 is TGTGCCAGCAGCGTAACCGGGGAGCTGTTTTTT.

CDR3 protein: CASSWDKTYEQYF. DNA for the CDR3: TGTGCCAGCAGTTGGGACAAGACCTACGAGCAGTACTTC. The chain carries TRBV6-6 and TRBJ2-7; the D gene is possibly TRBD1 (6 bases). The CDR3 length is 13 residues. CDR1 MNHNY and CDR2 SVGAGI come from the germline V gene (reference sequence). V lost 4 bases, J lost 2 bases, and 9 bases lay in between.

The chain has TRBV6-5 and TRBJ2-7; a possible D gene is TRBD1 (5 bases). This CDR3 comprises 15 residues. V was cut by 0 bases and J by 5 bases, with 14 bases left in between. In germline, CDR1 is MNHEY, CDR2 SVGAGI. The CDR3 DNA follows: TGTGCCAGCAGTTACTCTCGTATGGGGCGCAACGAGCAGTACTTC. Translation gives CASSYSRMGRNEQYF.

The V gene is TRBV24-1, the J gene TRBJ2-2; 7 bases match TRBD1. Germline V gene lookup returns CDR1 KGHDR and CDR2 SFDVKD. The trim removed 2 bases at V and 6 bases at J, leaving 17 bases unmatched. This CDR3 comprises 19 residues. DNA for the CDR3: TGTGCCACCAGTGATTCCGACAGGGAATTCGGAATTTTGGCCGGGGAGCTGTTTTTT. This encodes CATSDSDREFGILAGELFF.

This sequence joins TRBV19 and TRBJ1-5; TRBD1 matches 8 bases. Losses at the gene ends were 4 bases for V and 2 bases for J; bases not matched to a gene: 4. CDR3 length equals 15 residues. In germline, CDR1 is LNHDA, CDR2 SQIVND (reference sequence). CDR3: CASSTGGYGNQPQHF. DNA for the CDR3: TGTGCCAGTAGTACAGGGGGCTATGGCAATCAGCCCCAGCATTTT.

V usage is TRBV19 and J usage is TRBJ2-1, with 15 bases that match TRBD2. CDR3 length: 21 residues. Germline V gene lookup returns CDR1 LNHDA and CDR2 SQIVND (reference sequence). J gave up 0 bases and V 1 base, and 10 bases lay outside the gene matches. As DNA, the CDR3 is TGTGCCAGTAGTATAGTTCTACCGGGACTAGCGGGGGGAAGCTCCTACAATGAGCAGTTCTTC. This sequence encodes CASSIVLPGLAGGSSYNEQFF. The full variable domain, completed using reference TRBV19 and TRBJ2-1, is DGGITQSPKYLFRKEGQNVTLSCEQNLNHDAMYWYRQDPGQGLRLIYYSQIVNDFQKGDIAEGYSVSREKKESFPLTVTSAQKNPTAFYLCASSIVLPGLAGGSSYNEQFFGPGTRLTVL.

The chain combines TRBV10-1 with TRBJ1-2; 7 bases fit TRBD1. CDR1 and CDR2 from the germline V gene are WNHNN and SYGVQD (reference sequence). With V trimmed by 6 bases and J by 5 bases, 18 bases remained unmatched. The CDR3 extends over 17 amino acids. The CDR3 nucleotides read TGCGCCAGCAGGGAACCAGGGACAGTCTTTCGACTTTATGGCTACACCTTC. The encoded protein is CASREPGTVFRLYGYTF.

The gene calls are TRBV11-3 and TRBJ2-5; TRBD2 aligns across 7 bases. This CDR3 is 13 amino acids long. Looked up from germline, CDR1 is SGHNT and CDR2 is YENEEA. V lost 5 bases to trimming and J lost 5 bases; unmatched junction nucleotides: 5. CDR3 sequence: CASSPNGGETQYF. In DNA, the CDR3 is TGTGCCAGCAGCCCTAACGGGGGGGAGACCCAGTACTTC.

This clone was detected ten times or more. In the same sample, other DNA sequences code for this CDR3. V usage is TRBV27 and J usage is TRBJ1-5; D is ambiguous. Trimming pared 2 bases from V and 7 bases from J, leaving 9 bases between. The CDR3 extends over 13 amino acids. CDR1 and CDR2 (germline): MNHEY, SMNVEV (reference sequence). CDR3: CASSLMGNQPQHF. CDR3 sequence (DNA): TGTGCCAGCAGTTTAATGGGGAACCAGCCCCAGCATTTT.

This clone is a singleton in its sample. The J gene is TRBJ1-6, the V gene TRBV3-1 (or the pseudogene TRBV3-2), with no clear D. The length of the CDR3 is 14 residues. Germline values: CDR1 LGHDT, CDR2 YNNKEL (reference sequence). V lost 1 base to trimming and J lost 7 bases, with 8 bases between them. In DNA, the CDR3 is TGTGCCAGCAGCCAAGGACAAGTCAATTCACCCCTCCACTTT. Its translation is CASSQGQVNSPLHF.

The V gene is TRBV2, the J gene TRBJ2-3, with D perhaps matching TRBD1 or TRBD2 (5 bases each). V lost 0 bases to trimming and J lost 6 bases, with 16 bases between them. The CDR3 consists of 16 residues. Germline V CDR1 and CDR2: SNHLY, FYNNEI. CDR3 region: CASSEAPPGRRDTQYF. CDR3 DNA sequence: TGTGCCAGCAGTGAAGCGCCCCCGGGACGGCGGGATACGCAGTATTTT.

The chain combines TRBV3-1 (or the pseudogene TRBV3-2) with TRBJ1-2, with D unclear. The ends were cut back, 1 base at V and 3 bases at J, with 3 bases in the middle. CDR1 and CDR2 (germline): LGHDT, YNNKEL (reference sequence). The CDR3 covers 12 residues. CDR3: CASSQADYGYTF. The DNA for the CDR3 is TGTGCCAGCAGCCAAGCCGACTATGGCTACACCTTC.

In DNA, the CDR3 is TGTGCCTGGACCATGGGTGAACAGGTCAATTCACCCCTCCACTTT. Protein product: CAWTMGEQVNSPLHF. This rearrangement joins TRBV30 to TRBJ1-6, with D possibly being TRBD1 (5 bases). V was pared by 4 bases and J by 7 bases, with 17 bases between. CDR3 length equals 15 residues. The germline CDR1 and CDR2 sequences are GTSNPN and SVGIG (reference sequence).

The rearrangement uses TRBV6-5 and TRBJ2-1; TRBD1 matches 7 bases. Unmatched junction bases numbered 10, after V lost 5 bases and J lost 6 bases. This CDR3 spans 15 amino acids. From germline, CDR1 is MNHEY and CDR2 SVGAGI. The CDR3 nucleotides read TGTGCCAGCAGTCAGCCGGGACAGTCTACCAATGAGCAGTTCTTC. It is translated as CASSQPGQSTNEQFF.

Here the CDR3 reads CASSHFTGAGEKLFF. In nucleotides, the CDR3 is TGTGCCAGCAGCCACTTCACGGGAGCAGGGGAAAAACTGTTTTTT. V usage is TRBV9 and J usage is TRBJ1-4; possible D gene TRBD1, 5 bases. Per the germline V gene, CDR1 is SGDLS and CDR2 is YYNGEE. The CDR3 has 15 amino acids. V lost 4 bases, J lost 8 bases, and 18 bases lay in between.

This chain uses TRBV5-1 with TRBJ2-3; no definite D call. Between the trimmed V and J ends, which lost 0 bases and 0 bases, there was a span of 8 bases. This CDR3 comprises 15 residues. Germline V gives CDR1 SGHRS, CDR2 YFSETQ. The CDR3 sequence: CASSLVDPSTDTQYF. CDR3 bases: TGCGCCAGCAGCTTGGTTGATCCTAGCACAGATACGCAGTATTTT.

This clone came up once. The rearrangement uses TRBV25-1 and TRBJ1-3; no clear D gene. This CDR3 has 14 residues. The ends were cut back, 3 bases at V and 0 bases at J, with 6 bases in the middle. Germline V gene data show CDR1 as MGHDK and CDR2 as SYGVNS. The CDR3 nucleotides are TGTGCCAGCAGTGATGATCCCTCTGGAAACACCATATATTTT. As protein: CASSDDPSGNTIYF.

The CDR3 loop reads CASFRTLQGNEQFF. CDR3 in DNA: TGTGCCAGCTTCAGGACTCTACAGGGCAATGAGCAGTTCTTC. The chain is built from TRBV28 and TRBJ2-1; TRBD1 is a possible D gene (6 bases). The CDR3 has 14 amino acids. The V gene lost 8 bases and the J gene lost 6 bases, with 17 bases spanning the gap. Looked up from germline, CDR1 is MDHEN and CDR2 is SYDVKM.

The gene calls are TRBV29-1 and TRBJ2-5, with 12 bases identical to TRBD1. V shed 8 bases and J 5 bases; nucleotides not matched to a gene: 9. CDR3 length equals 14 residues. Germline CDR1 is SQVTM and CDR2 is ANQGSEA. The CDR3: CSTAGTGGRETQYF. The DNA of the CDR3 is TGCAGCACCGCCGGGACAGGGGGCCGGGAGACCCAGTACTTC.

The CDR3 nucleotides read TGTGCCTGGAGAGGGGGCAGCTACACCGGGGAGCTGTTTTTT. Translated: CAWRGGSYTGELFF. The J gene is TRBJ2-2, the V gene TRBV30; the match to TRBD1 covers 7 bases. The V segment lost 3 bases and the J segment 3 bases; nucleotides outside the gene matches: 4. Germline V gives CDR1 GTSNPN, CDR2 SVGIG (reference sequence). This CDR3 contains 14 residues.

The chain has TRBV5-8 and TRBJ1-5; D might be TRBD1 (6 bases). CDR3 length: 14 residues. The germline V gene encodes CDR1 SGHTS and CDR2 YDEGEE. V was trimmed by 0 bases and J by 6 bases, leaving 10 bases between them. CDR3 in DNA: TGTGCCAGCAGCTTGGATGGGGGGCGTCAGCCCCAGCATTTT. Its translation: CASSLDGGRQPQHF.